The 29 T cell receptor beta chains presented below share a single source sample, sequenced in a study of cytomegalovirus exposure and HLA in healthy donors. A multiplex PCR was run with 60 Vbeta primers and 13 Jbeta primers. The method was immunoSEQ multiplex PCR; TCRdb's version includes in-frame clones alone and lacks a portion of them. The sample contains 35,000 to 40,000 clones, approximately 71% of which appear only once. Sequencing was done on a sample of PBMCs. The receptors were sampled from a man aged 50 to 59 in good health and CMV-seropositive.

The chain carries TRBV7-2 and TRBJ1-6; TRBD1 is a possible D gene (6 bases). The CDR3 runs to 15 residues. Germline CDR1 is SGHTA and CDR2 is FQGNSA. V lost 4 bases, J lost 7 bases, and 14 bases lay in between. CDR3 coding DNA: TGTGCCAGCAGCTCCCAACAGGGACGAAATTCACCCCTCCACTTT. It translates to CASSSQQGRNSPLHF.

The V and J genes are TRBV11-2 and TRBJ2-1; 8 bases line up with TRBD2. Germline-derived CDR1 and CDR2 are SGHAT and FQNNGV. This CDR3 spans 11 amino acids. The V segment lost 3 bases and the J segment 16 bases; nucleotides outside the gene matches: 5. The CDR3 DNA is TGTGCCAGCAGCTTGGGGACTAGACCATTCTTC. It translates to CASSLGTRPFF.

The V call is TRBV9, the J call TRBJ1-2; 7 nucleotides agree with TRBD1. This CDR3 spans 13 amino acids. V was pared by 0 bases and J by 7 bases, with 3 bases of the junction left unmatched. Per germline, CDR1 SGDLS and CDR2 YYNGEE. DNA of the CDR3: TGTGCCAGCAGCGTAGTAACAGGGGCTGGCTACACCTTC. Translated, it gives CASSVVTGAGYTF.

V usage is TRBV10-3 and J usage is TRBJ1-4, with 7 bases matching TRBD1. The germline V gene encodes CDR1 ENHRY and CDR2 SYGVKD. The CDR3 extends over 14 amino acids. Trimming cost V 4 bases and J 8 bases; bases outside gene matches: 7. CDR3 residues: CAISATGAGEKLFF. The CDR3 DNA sequence: TGTGCCATCAGTGCTACAGGGGCGGGGGAAAAACTGTTTTTT.

This clone was counted a few times. The genes are TRBV7-2 and TRBJ1-3; 11 nucleotides line up with TRBD1. Trimming took 1 base from V and 3 from J; bases not matched to a gene: 5. CDR3 length: 17 amino acids. Germline CDR1 and CDR2: SGHTA and FQGNSA. The CDR3 protein is CASSLVGTGGSGNTIYF. Here the CDR3 DNA reads TGTGCCAGCAGCTTAGTGGGGACAGGGGGTAGTGGAAACACCATATATTTT.

This rearrangement joins TRBV18 to TRBJ2-4; 8 bases are shared with TRBD1. V was clipped by 3 bases and J by 7 bases; unmatched bases: 2. This CDR3 region has 13 residues. Germline values: CDR1 KGHSH, CDR2 LQKENI. CDR3 sequence reads: CASSPGQGNIQYF. CDR3 coding DNA: TGTGCCAGCTCACCCGGACAGGGCAACATTCAGTACTTC. The whole variable domain, filled in from reference TRBV18 and TRBJ2-4, reads NAGVMQNPRHLVRRRGQEARLRCSPMKGHSHVYWYRQLPEEGLKFMVYLQKENIIDESGMPKERFSAEFPKEGPSILRIQQVVRGDSAAYFCASSPGQGNIQYFGAGTRLSVL.

In its sample, this clone was seen a few times. The chain carries TRBV27 and TRBJ2-1, with 10 nucleotides matching TRBD2. CDR1 and CDR2 (germline): MNHEY, SMNVEV (reference sequence). The CDR3 has 13 residues. V lost 6 bases to trimming and J lost 8 bases; unmatched junction nucleotides: 4. CDR3 region: CASRPSGGDEQFF. The CDR3 DNA reads as TGTGCCAGCAGACCGAGCGGGGGGGATGAGCAGTTCTTC.

The chain links TRBV4-2 to TRBJ1-1, with 12 bases that match TRBD1. Germline trimming cut 0 bases from V and 7 bases from J; bases unmatched to any gene: 3. CDR3 length: 15 amino acids. In germline, CDR1 is LGHNA, CDR2 YNFKEQ. CDR3 protein: CASSQDRDRGLEAFF. The CDR3 bases are TGTGCCAGCAGCCAAGATAGGGACAGGGGGCTTGAAGCTTTCTTT.

This clone showed up just a few times. This rearrangement joins TRBV4-3 to TRBJ1-5, with D uncertain. Germline V gene data show CDR1 as LGHNA and CDR2 as YSLEER. Trimming left V 0 bases short and J 0 bases short, with 3 bases between. This CDR3 spans 14 amino acids. The CDR3 DNA reads TGCGCCAGCAGCCAAGACGGTAGCAATCAGCCCCAGCATTTT. This codes for CASSQDGSNQPQHF.

This clone appeared a few times. The chain combines TRBV6-1 with TRBJ2-7, with unresolved D. The CDR3 is 11 amino acids. The V end was cut by 8 bases, the J end by 2 bases, with 7 bases between. CDR1 and CDR2 (germline): MNHNS, SASEGT. The CDR3 loop reads CASLLTYEQYF. CDR3 DNA sequence: TGTGCCAGCCTACTGACCTACGAGCAGTACTTC.

The chain combines TRBV29-1 with TRBJ1-2, with D maybe TRBD1 (5 bases). Germline loops: CDR1 SQVTM, CDR2 ANQGSEA. The ends were cut back, 3 bases at V and 4 bases at J, with 12 bases in the middle. The CDR3 spans 13 residues. CDR3 nucleotides: TGCAGCGTTGAGAAGGGGATAGGCTATGGCTACACCTTC. This codes for CSVEKGIGYGYTF.

The rearrangement uses TRBV29-1 and TRBJ1-2; TRBD1 is a possible D gene (6 bases). The V gene's germline CDR1 is SQVTM and CDR2 ANQGSEA. Trimming stripped 6 bases from V and 3 bases from J, with 14 bases between. The CDR3 contains 13 residues. CDR3 residues: CSVLTGSDYGYTF. CDR3 nucleotides: TGCAGCGTCTTAACAGGGTCCGACTATGGCTACACCTTC.

V gene TRBV5-1 combines with J gene TRBJ2-5; 8 bases align to TRBD2. This CDR3 comprises 16 residues. Germline V gene data show CDR1 as SGHRS and CDR2 as YFSETQ. The J segment lost 5 bases and the V segment lost 4 bases, leaving 13 bases of the junction unmatched. The CDR3 DNA reads as TGCGCCAGCAGCCCCAGGACTAGCCGGGGTCGTGAGACCCAGTACTTC. Encoded protein: CASSPRTSRGRETQYF. Based on the CDR3 plus reference TRBV5-1 and TRBJ2-5, the full variable domain is KAGVTQTPRYLIKTRGQQVTLSCSPISGHRSVSWYQQTPGQGLQFLFEYFSETQRNKGNFPGRFSGRQFSNSRSEMNVSTLELGDSALYLCASSPRTSRGRETQYFGPGTRLLVL.

V usage is TRBV11-3 and J usage is TRBJ2-1; D perhaps matches TRBD1 (6 bases). The length of the CDR3 is 15 residues. Trimming pared 0 bases from V and 0 bases from J, leaving 6 bases between. The germline V gene encodes CDR1 SGHNT and CDR2 YENEEA. The CDR3 DNA sequence: TGTGCCAGCAGCTTAGACAGGGGCTCCTACAATGAGCAGTTCTTC. The encoded protein is CASSLDRGSYNEQFF.

This clone was observed a handful of times. Here the CDR3 DNA reads TGTGCCAGCAGCTTGCGAGCGTCCGGGATGGGGGAGACCCAGTACTTC. Protein product: CASSLRASGMGETQYF. V is TRBV5-4 and J is TRBJ2-5; perhaps TRBD2 as D (5 bases). CDR3 length: 16 residues. Per germline, CDR1 SGHNT and CDR2 YYREEE (reference sequence). The V end lost 1 base, the J end lost 5 bases, and 18 bases lay between the germline ends.

This clone was seen more than once but under ten times. V usage is TRBV2 and J usage is TRBJ1-1; no definite D call. Trimming took off 8 bases at V and 0 bases at J, with 16 bases between the two ends. This CDR3 contains 15 residues. Germline V gene data show CDR1 as SNHLY and CDR2 as FYNNEI. The CDR3 loop is CASRGSTLMNTEAFF. The CDR3 bases are TGTGCCAGCCGAGGGTCCACATTGATGAACACTGAAGCTTTCTTT.

The chain is built from TRBV21-1 and TRBJ2-5; the table's D call, TRBD2, was not checked against the DNA. TRBV21-1 is an annotated pseudogene. This CDR3 has 14 amino acids. CDR3 residues: CARSGGGRLETQYF. The CDR3 region has the DNA TGTGCCAGGTCGGGGGGGGGTAGATTGGAGACCCAGTACTTC.

This chain joins TRBV19 and TRBJ1-2; D is possibly TRBD1 (5 bases). Germline V CDR1 and CDR2: LNHDA, SQIVND (reference sequence). Trimming took 3 bases from V and 9 from J, leaving 17 bases between them. The CDR3 totals 14 residues. CDR3 in amino acids: CASSMGQGVPRYTF. The CDR3 DNA sequence: TGTGCCAGTAGTATGGGGCAGGGCGTACCTCGCTACACCTTC.

Written as DNA, the CDR3 is TGTGCCATCAGCGGGACACCCGTGAACACCGGGGAGCTGTTTTTT. Protein: CAISGTPVNTGELFF. This chain links TRBV10-3 with TRBJ2-2; TRBD1 is a possible D gene (6 bases). CDR1 ENHRY and CDR2 SYGVKD come from the germline V gene. The CDR3 totals 15 residues. Trimming removed 6 bases from V and 1 base from J, with 12 bases in between.

In DNA, the CDR3 is TGTGCCAGCAGTGGGGAGTTCGAGCAGTACTTC. It translates to CASSGEFEQYF. The chain links TRBV25-1 to TRBJ2-5; maybe TRBD2 (5 bases). The DNA end favors TRBJ2-7, so the J call may be wrong. Germline lookup yields CDR1 MGHDK and CDR2 SYGVNS. CDR3 size: 11 residues.

The chain recombines TRBV6-1 with TRBJ2-7; TRBD1 aligns across 8 bases. The junction had 5 bases not matched to a gene; V was cut back by 5 bases and J by 2 bases. The CDR3 has 14 residues. Germline loops: CDR1 MNHNS, CDR2 SASEGT. CDR3 sequence: CASSRDRTTYEQYF. CDR3 in DNA: TGTGCCAGCAGTCGGGACAGGACGACCTACGAGCAGTACTTC.

In its sample, this clone was seen a few times. The rearrangement joins TRBV9 to TRBJ2-5; 9 bases line up with TRBD1. The CDR3 consists of 16 residues. In germline, CDR1 is SGDLS, CDR2 YYNGEE. Trimming took 4 bases from V and 5 from J; bases not matched to a gene: 12. The CDR3 spells CASSPPGTGMLETQYF. DNA of the CDR3: TGTGCCAGCAGCCCCCCAGGGACAGGGATGCTGGAGACCCAGTACTTC.

A few counts support this clone. The genes are TRBV5-6 and TRBJ2-6; the D gene is possibly TRBD1 (6 bases). V shed 2 bases and J shed 4 bases, with 13 bases lying between them. The CDR3 is 16 amino acids. Germline V CDR1 and CDR2: SGHDT, YYEEEE. CDR3 region: CASSFPTGPGANVLTF. The CDR3 region has the DNA TGTGCCAGCAGCTTTCCAACAGGGCCCGGGGCCAACGTCCTGACTTTC.

The gene calls are TRBV12-5 and TRBJ2-3; 9 positions agree with TRBD2. V lost 2 bases and J lost 5; bases outside the gene matches: 5. The CDR3 totals 15 residues. Germline-derived CDR1 and CDR2 are LGHNT and FRNRAP. The CDR3 region has the DNA TGTGCTAGTGGTTTGAGGGGACTAGCAGGAGATACGCAGTATTTT. Translating gives CASGLRGLAGDTQYF.

CDR3 in amino acids: CASSPLAGGETQYF. For the CDR3, the DNA is TGTGCCAGTAGTCCTCTAGCGGGGGGCGAGACCCAGTACTTC. The chain carries TRBV19 and TRBJ2-5; 11 nucleotides align to TRBD2. J gave up 5 bases and V 5 bases, and 4 bases lay outside the gene matches. This CDR3 region has 14 residues. Germline CDR1 LNHDA, CDR2 SQIVND (reference sequence).

The gene calls are TRBV9 and TRBJ2-5; possibly TRBD2 for D (6 bases). V was clipped by 2 bases and J by 1 base, with 9 bases between them. Germline V gene sequence: CDR1 SGDLS, CDR2 YYNGEE. CDR3 length: 14 residues. The CDR3 protein is CASSVRGSQETQYF. For the CDR3, the DNA is TGTGCCAGCAGCGTCCGGGGGAGCCAAGAGACCCAGTACTTC.

This clone was observed a few times. This sequence joins TRBV10-3 and TRBJ1-5; no firm D call. This CDR3 region has 13 residues. V was clipped by 0 bases and J by 5 bases, with 5 bases between them. Germline CDR1 ENHRY, CDR2 SYGVKD. CDR3 nucleotide sequence: TGTGCCATCAGTGAGTCGGGAGATCAGCCCCAGCATTTT. Its translation is CAISESGDQPQHF.

Concerning this clone itself: Different DNA sequences within this sample yield the same CDR3. The V gene is TRBV6-5, the J gene TRBJ1-6; 7 bases fit TRBD1. The CDR3 has 14 residues. Trimming cost V 5 bases and J 13 bases; bases outside gene matches: 11. The germline V gene encodes CDR1 MNHEY and CDR2 SVGAGI. As DNA, the CDR3 is TGTGCCAGCAGTCGGGACAGTTACAGTTCGCCCCTCCACTTT. Its protein is CASSRDSYSSPLHF.

The gene calls are TRBV5-4 and TRBJ1-6, with TRBD1 matching over 12 bases. The CDR3 runs to 15 residues. CDR1 is SGHNT and CDR2 is YYREEE in the germline V gene (reference sequence). J was trimmed by 5 bases and V by 3 bases; bases with no gene match: 0. The CDR3 reads CASSWDRGHNSPLHF. The DNA for the CDR3 is TGTGCCAGCAGCTGGGACAGGGGGCATAATTCACCCCTCCACTTT.